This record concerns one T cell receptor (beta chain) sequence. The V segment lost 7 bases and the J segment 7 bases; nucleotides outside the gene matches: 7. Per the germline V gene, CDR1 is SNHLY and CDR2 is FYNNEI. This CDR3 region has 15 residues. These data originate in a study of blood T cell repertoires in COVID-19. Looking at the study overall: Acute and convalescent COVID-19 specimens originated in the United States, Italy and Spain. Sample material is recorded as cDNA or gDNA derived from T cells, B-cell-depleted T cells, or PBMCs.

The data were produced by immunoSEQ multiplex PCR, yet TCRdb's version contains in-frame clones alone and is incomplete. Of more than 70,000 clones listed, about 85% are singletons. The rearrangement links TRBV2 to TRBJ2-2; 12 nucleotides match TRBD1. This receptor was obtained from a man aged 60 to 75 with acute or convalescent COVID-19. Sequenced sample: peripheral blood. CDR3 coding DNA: TGTGCCAGCACCCCGGGACAGGGGGCAGTCGGGGAGCTGTTTTTT. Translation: CASTPGQGAVGELFF.